Listed here are 22 T cell receptor beta chains from one sample, sequenced in a study of T cells in Graves' hyperthyroidism and ophthalmopathy. Amplified regions were TCR beta CDR3 sequences from RNA transcripts. TCR CDR3 regions were first amplified by RT-PCR with HTBI primers. TCRdb ran MiXCR on the multiplex PCR reads and lists one entry per CDR3 protein. The top ten clones hold under 8% of a sample with around 300,000 distinct CDR3 sequences, approximately 14% of them seen once. Sequenced material: blood. These receptors were obtained from a woman in her forties with Graves' hyperthyroidism.

The V gene is TRBV19, the J gene TRBJ1-1; 7 bases line up with TRBD1. V gave up 5 bases and J gave up 1 base; unmatched junction bases: 7. Germline V lookup: CDR1 LNHDA, CDR2 SQIVND (reference sequence). The CDR3 is made up of 15 amino acids. DNA for the CDR3: TGTGCCAGTAGTCCATCGGGACAGCGGAACACTGAAGCTTTCTTT. It encodes CASSPSGQRNTEAFF.

This clonotype appeared a few times. V gene TRBV7-6 combines with J gene TRBJ2-7; unclear D gene. CDR3 length: 12 residues. V shed 2 bases and J shed 9 bases, with 11 bases lying between them. Per the germline V gene, CDR1 is SGHVS and CDR2 is FNYEAQ. CDR3 sequence reads: CASSLKPEWQYF. The CDR3 DNA reads as TGTGCCAGCAGCTTAAAACCCGAATGGCAGTACTTC.

This clonotype has just a few counts. This chain links TRBV5-8 with TRBJ2-1, with 12 bases identical to TRBD2. Germline CDR1 and CDR2: SGHTS and YDEGEE. After removal of 1 base from V and 10 bases from J, the junction contained 6 bases not matched to a gene. There are 15 residues in the CDR3. The CDR3 DNA follows: TGTGCCAGCAGCTTGAGAAGCCTAGCGGGAGGGGAGCAGTTCTTC. Translated: CASSLRSLAGGEQFF. Variable domain in full (rest from reference TRBV5-8 and TRBJ2-1): EAGVTQSPTHLIKTRGQQATLRCSPISGHTSVYWYQQALGLGLQFLLWYDEGEERNRGNFPPRFSGRQFPNYSSELNVNALELEDSALYLCASSLRSLAGGEQFFGPGTRLTVL.

This clonotype has ten or more counts. The rearrangement joins TRBV3-1 to TRBJ1-1; D is unresolved. This CDR3 is 11 amino acids long. Germline V CDR1 and CDR2: LGHDT, YNNKEL (reference sequence). The V end was cut by 3 bases, the J end by 7 bases, with 6 bases between. The CDR3 DNA reads as TGTGCCAGCAGCCACGCACATGAAGCTTTCTTT. Its protein product is CASSHAHEAFF.

The gene calls are TRBV12-3 or TRBV12-4 and TRBJ2-2; 7 positions agree with TRBD1. The CDR3 is made up of 15 amino acids. V lost 3 bases to trimming and J lost 6 bases; unmatched junction nucleotides: 7. The CDR3 loop reads CASSLGTARPGELFF. The CDR3 DNA sequence: TGTGCCAGCAGTTTGGGGACAGCTAGGCCCGGGGAGCTGTTTTTT.

This clonotype was seen only a few times. The rearrangement uses TRBV28 and TRBJ2-4; D not certain. CDR3 length equals 16 residues. Germline V lookup: CDR1 MDHEN, CDR2 SYDVKM. With 5 bases removed from V and 1 base from J, the gap between germline ends came to 15 bases. The CDR3 coding sequence is TGTGCCAGCAGTGCCATTGGTGCCGGGGCCAAAAACATTCAGTACTTC. Translating it yields CASSAIGAGAKNIQYF.

CDR3 in amino acids: CASSIGSPLYNEQFF. The DNA of the CDR3 is TGTGCCAGCAGCATCGGGAGTCCCCTCTACAATGAGCAGTTCTTC. This chain joins TRBV5-6 and TRBJ2-1; a possible D gene is TRBD2 (6 bases). Germline V gene lookup returns CDR1 SGHDT and CDR2 YYEEEE. The V and J ends lost 4 bases and 3 bases respectively, with 14 bases between them. The CDR3 runs to 15 residues.

This clonotype was seen at least ten times. The chain is built from TRBV2 and TRBJ1-5; D not resolved. The CDR3 consists of 12 residues. The V gene lost 4 bases and the J gene lost 4 bases, with 5 bases spanning the gap. In germline, CDR1 is SNHLY, CDR2 FYNNEI. The CDR3 reads CASSGGNQPQHF. In nucleotides, the CDR3 is TGTGCCAGCAGTGGAGGGAATCAGCCCCAGCATTTT.

This clonotype showed up many times. The chain uses TRBV7-9 and TRBJ1-2, with D perhaps TRBD1 (5 bases). The germline CDR1 and CDR2 sequences are SEHNR and FQNEAQ (reference sequence). The germline V and J ends were trimmed by 1 base and 8 bases, with 14 bases remaining between them. This CDR3 region has 14 residues. DNA of the CDR3: TGTGCCAGCAGCTTAGAGGGGTCTACGGGGGGCTACACCTTC. It is translated as CASSLEGSTGGYTF.

This clonotype was detected many times. V is TRBV11-2 and J is TRBJ1-1; D remains unclear. The germline V gene has CDR1 SGHAT and CDR2 FQNNGV. Trimming cost V 5 bases and J 8 bases, with 15 bases left between them. This CDR3 has 13 amino acids. The CDR3 loop reads CASSPDFMGEAFF. As DNA, the CDR3 is TGTGCCAGCAGCCCCGACTTCATGGGCGAAGCTTTCTTT.

This clonotype was seen ten or more times. The J gene is TRBJ2-3, the V gene TRBV18; 7 bases align to TRBD1. Germline V gives CDR1 KGHSH, CDR2 LQKENI. J lost 6 bases, V lost 3 bases, and 6 bases had no gene match. The CDR3 covers 14 residues. Written as DNA, the CDR3 is TGTGCCAGCTCACCCCAAACAGGGGAGGATACGCAGTATTTT. The encoded protein is CASSPQTGEDTQYF.

About this clonotype: It may be a read error: a sequence one base away is much more abundant. The V gene is TRBV28, the J gene TRBJ2-1, with 8 bases lining up with TRBD1. This CDR3 spans 15 amino acids. V lost 7 bases, J lost 4 bases, and 9 bases stayed unmatched. CDR1 MDHEN and CDR2 SYDVKM come from the germline V gene. The CDR3 sequence is CASKVGQASYNEQFF. CDR3 DNA sequence: TGTGCCAGCAAAGTGGGACAGGCGAGTTACAATGAGCAGTTCTTC.

Many counts were recorded for this clonotype. CDR3 protein: CASSLFPREVWSNTEAFF. CDR3 DNA sequence: TGTGCCAGCAGCTTATTCCCTAGGGAGGTCTGGTCGAACACTGAAGCTTTCTTT. The chain couples TRBV7-2 to TRBJ1-1; no firm D call. Germline assignment: CDR1 SGHTA and CDR2 FQGNSA. This CDR3 is built from 18 residues. Trimming pared 2 bases from V and 1 base from J, leaving 20 bases between.

The table lists this clonotype with a few counts. The chain links TRBV5-4 to TRBJ1-1; 8 bases align to TRBD1. With 5 bases clipped from V and 4 bases from J, the junction kept 7 bases outside the gene matches. The CDR3 has 14 amino acids. Looked up from germline, CDR1 is SGHNT and CDR2 is YYREEE (reference sequence). In nucleotides, the CDR3 is TGTGCCAGCAGTTCAGGGGGCGGGAGCACTGAAGCTTTCTTT. Residues: CASSSGGGSTEAFF. The entire variable domain, with the rest obtained from reference TRBV5-4 and TRBJ1-1, is as follows: ETGVTQSPTHLIKTRGQQVTLRCSSQSGHNTVSWYQQALGQGPQFIFQYYREEENGRGNFPPRFSGLQFPNYSSELNVNALELDDSALYLCASSSGGGSTEAFFGQGTRLTVV.

This clonotype was seen at least ten times. The chain has TRBV5-1 and TRBJ2-2, with a weak D call TRBD1 (5 bases). The V gene lost 4 bases and the J gene lost 5 bases, with 12 bases spanning the gap. CDR1 SGHRS and CDR2 YFSETQ come from the germline V gene. The CDR3 consists of 14 residues. In DNA form, the CDR3 reads TGCGCCAGCAGCAGCGCCGGACAAACCGGGGAGCTGTTTTTT. This sequence encodes CASSSAGQTGELFF.

J is TRBJ2-1 and V is TRBV10-3, with unresolved D. The germline CDR1 and CDR2 sequences are ENHRY and SYGVKD. CDR3 length equals 12 residues. V lost 3 bases to trimming and J lost 8 bases, with 8 bases between them. CDR3 protein: CAISDPRYEQFF. The CDR3 DNA is TGTGCCATCAGTGACCCTAGATATGAGCAGTTCTTC.

This clonotype came up many times. The genes are TRBV28 and TRBJ2-4, with D possibly being TRBD2 (6 bases). Germline values: CDR1 MDHEN, CDR2 SYDVKM. The CDR3 length is 17 residues. Between the trimmed V and J ends, which lost 4 bases and 0 bases, there was a span of 16 bases. The CDR3 sequence is CASSSRFGGVAKNIQYF. CDR3 in DNA: TGTGCCAGCAGTTCGAGATTCGGGGGAGTAGCCAAAAACATTCAGTACTTC.

This clonotype was seen repeatedly, ten times or more. This chain links TRBV28 with TRBJ2-1; TRBD2 matches 12 bases. V shed 6 bases, J shed 8 bases, and the junction held 11 bases outside the gene matches. The CDR3 covers 16 residues. Per the germline V gene, CDR1 is MDHEN and CDR2 is SYDVKM. This chain's CDR3 is CASRYGGLAGVDEQFF. CDR3 nucleotides: TGTGCCAGCAGGTATGGGGGACTAGCGGGTGTCGATGAGCAGTTCTTC. Full variable domain (remainder filled in from reference TRBV28 and TRBJ2-1): DVKVTQSSRYLVKRTGEKVFLECVQDMDHENMFWYRQDPGLGLRLIYFSYDVKMKEKGDIPEGYSVSREKKERFSLILESASTNQTSMYLCASRYGGLAGVDEQFFGPGTRLTVL.

This clonotype was detected many times. V usage is TRBV6-5 and J usage is TRBJ1-2; no clear D gene. Germline-derived CDR1 and CDR2 are MNHEY and SVGAGI. Trimming removed 2 bases from V and 3 bases from J, with 7 bases in between. The CDR3 length is 13 residues. In DNA form, the CDR3 reads TGTGCCAGCAGTTACGGGCCGTACTATGGCTACACCTTC. It specifies CASSYGPYYGYTF.

The chain joins TRBV5-8 to TRBJ1-2, with D perhaps TRBD1 (6 bases). Germline CDR1 is SGHTS and CDR2 is YDEGEE. The CDR3 length is 15 residues. With 5 bases removed from V and 5 bases from J, the gap between germline ends came to 19 bases. CDR3 region: CASSKAGGAVYGYTF. The CDR3 DNA sequence: TGTGCCAGCAGTAAGGCGGGGGGCGCGGTTTATGGCTACACCTTC.

This clonotype was seen many times. The chain recombines TRBV5-6 with TRBJ1-2; possible D gene TRBD1, 6 bases. The CDR3 consists of 14 residues. Trimming removed 0 bases at V and 6 bases at J, with 12 bases between. The germline gives CDR1 SGHDT, CDR2 YYEEEE. CDR3 sequence: CASSLVWTVDGYTF. As DNA, the CDR3 is TGTGCCAGCAGCTTGGTTTGGACAGTGGATGGCTACACCTTC.

The sample holds many counts of this clonotype. The chain joins TRBV2 to TRBJ1-1; D gene uncertain. The CDR3 has 13 amino acids. Germline CDR1 and CDR2: SNHLY and FYNNEI. Trimming pared 2 bases from V and 1 base from J, leaving 5 bases between. In DNA, the CDR3 is TGTGCCAGCAGTGAAAGGTGGAACACTGAAGCTTTCTTT. Protein sequence: CASSERWNTEAFF.